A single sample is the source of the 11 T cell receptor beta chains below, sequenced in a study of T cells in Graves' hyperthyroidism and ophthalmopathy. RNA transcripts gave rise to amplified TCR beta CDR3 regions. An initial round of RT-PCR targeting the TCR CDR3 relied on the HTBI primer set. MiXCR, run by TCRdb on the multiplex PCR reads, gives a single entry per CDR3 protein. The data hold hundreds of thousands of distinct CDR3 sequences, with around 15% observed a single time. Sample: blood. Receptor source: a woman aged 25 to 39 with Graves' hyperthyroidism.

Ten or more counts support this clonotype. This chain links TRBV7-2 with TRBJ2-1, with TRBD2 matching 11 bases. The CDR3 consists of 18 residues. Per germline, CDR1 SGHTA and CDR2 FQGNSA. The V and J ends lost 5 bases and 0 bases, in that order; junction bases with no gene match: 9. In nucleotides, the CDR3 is TGTGCCAGCAGCAAACATAGCGGGAGGGCGAGCTCCTACAATGAGCAGTTCTTC. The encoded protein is CASSKHSGRASSYNEQFF.

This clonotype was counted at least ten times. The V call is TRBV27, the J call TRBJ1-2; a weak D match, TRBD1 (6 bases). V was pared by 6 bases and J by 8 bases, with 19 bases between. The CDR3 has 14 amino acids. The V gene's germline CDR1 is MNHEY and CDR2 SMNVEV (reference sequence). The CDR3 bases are TGTGCCAGCAGGGATGGACAGCACCTCGAGGGCTACACCTTC. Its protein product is CASRDGQHLEGYTF.

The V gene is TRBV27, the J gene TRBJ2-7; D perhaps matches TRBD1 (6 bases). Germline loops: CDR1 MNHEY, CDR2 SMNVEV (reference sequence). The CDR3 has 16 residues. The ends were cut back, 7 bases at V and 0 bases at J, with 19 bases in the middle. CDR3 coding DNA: TGTGCCAGCACCTTAAACCGGGACACGATCTCCTACGAGCAGTACTTC. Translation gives CASTLNRDTISYEQYF.

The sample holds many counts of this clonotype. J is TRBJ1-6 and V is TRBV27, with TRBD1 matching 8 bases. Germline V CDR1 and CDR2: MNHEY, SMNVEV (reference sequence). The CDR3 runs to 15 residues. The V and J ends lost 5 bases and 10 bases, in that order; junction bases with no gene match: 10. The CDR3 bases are TGTGCCAGCAGTAGCTGGACAGGGCCGCAGTCACCCCTCCACTTT. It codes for CASSSWTGPQSPLHF.

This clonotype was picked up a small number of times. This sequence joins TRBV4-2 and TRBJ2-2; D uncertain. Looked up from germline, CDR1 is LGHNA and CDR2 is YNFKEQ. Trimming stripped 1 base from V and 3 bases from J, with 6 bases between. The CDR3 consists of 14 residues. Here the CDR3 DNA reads TGTGCCAGCAGCCAAGGGTGGGACACCGGGGAGCTGTTTTTT. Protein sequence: CASSQGWDTGELFF.

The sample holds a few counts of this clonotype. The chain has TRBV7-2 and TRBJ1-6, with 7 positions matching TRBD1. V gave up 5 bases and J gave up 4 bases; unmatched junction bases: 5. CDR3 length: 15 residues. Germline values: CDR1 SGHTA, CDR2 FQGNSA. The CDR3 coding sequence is TGTGCCAGCAGCAAGAACAGGGGTTATAATTCACCCCTCCACTTT. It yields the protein CASSKNRGYNSPLHF.

CDR3 sequence (DNA): TGTGCCATCAGTGATGGCAGATACTACGAGCAGTACTTC. Encoded protein: CAISDGRYYEQYF. The V and J genes are TRBV10-3 and TRBJ2-7, with D hard to call. This CDR3 region has 13 residues. V was trimmed by 3 bases and J by 3 bases, leaving 9 bases between them. Germline assignment: CDR1 ENHRY and CDR2 SYGVKD.

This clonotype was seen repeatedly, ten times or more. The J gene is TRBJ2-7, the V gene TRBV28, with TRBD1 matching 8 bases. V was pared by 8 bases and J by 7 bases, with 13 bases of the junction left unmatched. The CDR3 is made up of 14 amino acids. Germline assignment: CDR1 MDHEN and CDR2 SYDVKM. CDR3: CASGTGQPPGEQYF. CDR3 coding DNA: TGTGCCAGCGGGACAGGCCAACCTCCGGGGGAGCAGTACTTC.

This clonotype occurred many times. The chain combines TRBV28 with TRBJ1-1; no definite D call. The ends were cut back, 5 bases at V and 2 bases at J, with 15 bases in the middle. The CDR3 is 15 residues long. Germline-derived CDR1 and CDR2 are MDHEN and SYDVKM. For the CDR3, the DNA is TGTGCCAGCAGTGCGGCGGGTTCGCGTAACACTGAAGCTTTCTTT. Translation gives CASSAAGSRNTEAFF.

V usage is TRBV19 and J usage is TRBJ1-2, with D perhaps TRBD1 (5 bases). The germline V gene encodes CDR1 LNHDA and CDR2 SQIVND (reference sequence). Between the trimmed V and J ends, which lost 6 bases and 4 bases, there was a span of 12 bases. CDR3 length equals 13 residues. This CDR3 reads CASSPRGFYGYTF. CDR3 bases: TGTGCCAGTAGCCCCCGGGGCTTCTATGGCTACACCTTC.

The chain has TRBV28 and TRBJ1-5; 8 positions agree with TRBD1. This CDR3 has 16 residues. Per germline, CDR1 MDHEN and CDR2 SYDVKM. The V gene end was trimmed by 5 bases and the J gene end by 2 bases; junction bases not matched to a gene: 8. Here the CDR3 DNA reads TGTGCCAGCAGTCGTGACAGGGGCATAGGCAATCAGCCCCAGCATTTT. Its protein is CASSRDRGIGNQPQHF.